This TCR beta chain is from a study of shared clonotypes between healthy human individuals. Germline lookup yields CDR1 SGDLS and CDR2 YYNGEE. CDR3 size: 14 residues. V dropped 0 bases and J dropped 4 bases, with 11 bases sitting between them. CD45RA+ naive and CD45RA-negative memory subsets were separated from CD4+ cells. Once extracted for a subset, genomic DNA was divided evenly among several immunoSEQ plates. Generated by immunoSEQ multiplex PCR, the TCRdb table keeps only in-frame clones and is missing some. The sample carries 1,500,000 or so clones, more than 95% recorded once. Sequencing used naive CD4+ T cells sorted from blood. Subset reported: CD45RA+ positively selected. This chain uses TRBV9 with TRBJ2-7; D gene ambiguous. The TCR sequence derives from a man aged 25 to 45 in good health. In DNA, the CDR3 is TGTGCCAGCAGCGTAGCAGCCATAGGGTACGAGCAGTACTTC. Translated: CASSVAAIGYEQYF.